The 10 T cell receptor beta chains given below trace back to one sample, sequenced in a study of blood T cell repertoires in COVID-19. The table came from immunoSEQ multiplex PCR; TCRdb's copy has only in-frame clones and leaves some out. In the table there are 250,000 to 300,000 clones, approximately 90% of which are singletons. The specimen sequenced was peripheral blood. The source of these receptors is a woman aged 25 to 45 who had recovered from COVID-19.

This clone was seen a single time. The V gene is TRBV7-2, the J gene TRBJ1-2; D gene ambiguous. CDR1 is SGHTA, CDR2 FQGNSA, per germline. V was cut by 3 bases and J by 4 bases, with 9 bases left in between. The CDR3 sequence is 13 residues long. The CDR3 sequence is CASSFEGSYGYTF. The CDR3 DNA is TGTGCCAGCAGCTTTGAGGGTAGCTATGGCTACACCTTC.

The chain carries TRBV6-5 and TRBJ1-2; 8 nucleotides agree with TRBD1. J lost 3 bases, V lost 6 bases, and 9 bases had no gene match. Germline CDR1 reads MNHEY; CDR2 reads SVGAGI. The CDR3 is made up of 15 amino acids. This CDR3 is CASRPGTGEYYGYTF. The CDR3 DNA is TGTGCCAGCAGGCCCGGGACAGGCGAATACTATGGCTACACCTTC.

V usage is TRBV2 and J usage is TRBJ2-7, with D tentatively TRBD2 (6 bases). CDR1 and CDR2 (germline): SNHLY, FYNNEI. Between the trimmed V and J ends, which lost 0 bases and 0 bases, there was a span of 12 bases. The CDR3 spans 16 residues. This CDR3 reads CASSEARDLSSYEQYF. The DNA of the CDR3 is TGTGCCAGCAGTGAAGCCCGGGACTTATCCTCCTACGAGCAGTACTTC.

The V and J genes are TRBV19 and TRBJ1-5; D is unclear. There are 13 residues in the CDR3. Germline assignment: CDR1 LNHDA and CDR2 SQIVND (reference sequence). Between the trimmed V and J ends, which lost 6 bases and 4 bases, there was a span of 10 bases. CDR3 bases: TGTGCCAGTAGGAACTATCTGAATCAGCCCCAGCATTTT. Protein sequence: CASRNYLNQPQHF.

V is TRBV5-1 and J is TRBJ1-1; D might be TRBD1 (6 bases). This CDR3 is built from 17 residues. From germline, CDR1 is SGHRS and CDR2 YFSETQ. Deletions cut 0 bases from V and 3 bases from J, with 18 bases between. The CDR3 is CASSLVPLGAGDTEAFF. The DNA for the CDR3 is TGCGCCAGCAGCTTGGTACCCTTGGGGGCTGGAGACACTGAAGCTTTCTTT.

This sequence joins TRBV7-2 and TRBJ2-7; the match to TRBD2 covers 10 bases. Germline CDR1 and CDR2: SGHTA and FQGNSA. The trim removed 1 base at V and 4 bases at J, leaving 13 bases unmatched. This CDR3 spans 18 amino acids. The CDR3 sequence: CASSLGAGGFSLLYEQYF. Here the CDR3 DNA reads TGTGCCAGCAGCTTAGGAGCGGGGGGGTTTTCACTCTTATACGAGCAGTACTTC.

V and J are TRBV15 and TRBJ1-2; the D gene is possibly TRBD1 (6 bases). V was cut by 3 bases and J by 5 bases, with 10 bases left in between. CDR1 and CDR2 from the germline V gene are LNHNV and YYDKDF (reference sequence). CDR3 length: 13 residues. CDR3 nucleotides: TGTGCCACCAGCAGCCAAGGACAGTATGGCTACACCTTC. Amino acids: CATSSQGQYGYTF. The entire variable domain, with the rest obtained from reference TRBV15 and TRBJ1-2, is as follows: DAMVIQNPRYQVTQFGKPVTLSCSQTLNHNVMYWYQQKSSQAPKLLFHYYDKDFNNEADTPDNFQSRRPNTSFCFLDIRSPGLGDTAMYLCATSSQGQYGYTFGSGTRLTVV.

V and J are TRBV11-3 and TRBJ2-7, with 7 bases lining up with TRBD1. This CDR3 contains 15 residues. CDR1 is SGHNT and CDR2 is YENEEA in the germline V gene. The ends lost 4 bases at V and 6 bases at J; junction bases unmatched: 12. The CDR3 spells CASSSTGRGYLEQYF. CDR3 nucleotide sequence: TGTGCCAGCAGCTCGACAGGGCGAGGTTATCTCGAGCAGTACTTC.

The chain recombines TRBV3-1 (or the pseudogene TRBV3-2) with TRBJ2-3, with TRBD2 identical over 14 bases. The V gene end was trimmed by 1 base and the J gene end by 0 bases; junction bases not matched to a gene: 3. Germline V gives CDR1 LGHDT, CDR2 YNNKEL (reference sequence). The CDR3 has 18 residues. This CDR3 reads CASSQVGLAGGSTDTQYF. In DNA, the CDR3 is TGTGCCAGCAGCCAAGTTGGACTAGCGGGGGGAAGCACAGATACGCAGTATTTT.

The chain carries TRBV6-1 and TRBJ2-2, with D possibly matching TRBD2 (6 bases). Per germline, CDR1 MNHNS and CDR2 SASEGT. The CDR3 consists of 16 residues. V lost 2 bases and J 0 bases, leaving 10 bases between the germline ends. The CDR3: CASSENGGSNTGELFF. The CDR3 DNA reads TGTGCCAGCAGTGAAAACGGGGGATCGAACACCGGGGAGCTGTTTTTT.